This T cell receptor (beta chain) was captured by sequencing in a study of cytomegalovirus exposure and HLA in healthy donors. General study findings and limits: Reportedly, fewer N-insertions than the roughly 700-donor mean appeared in an Asian-associated ancestry cluster in a later analysis. In an earlier analysis, most TCR beta V segments were productive about 87% or about 30% of the time. It was about 150 TCR beta chains that were listed as cytomegalovirus-associated.

Points on this clone: Antigen unknown.

With V trimmed by 3 bases and J by 6 bases, 3 bases remained unmatched. CDR1 is KGHSH and CDR2 is LQKENI in the germline V gene. The CDR3 extends over 15 amino acids. The PCR used 60 Vbeta and 13 Jbeta primers. Only in-frame clones appear in the TCRdb table, and some are missing; sequencing was by immunoSEQ multiplex PCR. The data show approximately 190,000 clones, with around 83% seen just once and over 1.5% held by the top ten. The sequence was collected from a man between 40 and 49 years old in good health and CMV-seropositive. What was sequenced was PBMCs. The chain joins TRBV18 to TRBJ2-1; TRBD2 agrees at 12 bases. As DNA, the CDR3 is TGTGCCAGCTCACCTCCGGGACTAGCGGGCAATGAGCAGTTCTTC. Amino acid sequence: CASSPPGLAGNEQFF.